There are a few counts of the clone carrying this TCR beta chain. Its antigen is currently unknown. At the DNA level, this CDR3 is encoded by other sequences in the same sample as well. The data were taken from a study of beta chain features in type 1 diabetes. Study results and limitations: Among patients, naive, central memory and Treg TCRB repertoires appeared more similar than among healthy donors.

Expressed TCRB transcripts were sequenced because the entire RNA isolate underwent reverse transcription. The repertoire was sequenced with immunoSEQ multiplex PCR; TCRdb's copy has only in-frame clones and lacks some. Among fewer than 900,000 clones, roughly a sixth were seen once, and the ten largest hold 0.023%. The TCR originated in a young woman in good health. Sequencing input: naive CD4+ T cells from blood.

CDR3 region: CASSLDRDTEAFF. In DNA form, the CDR3 reads TGTGCCAGCAGCTTAGACAGGGATACTGAAGCTTTCTTT. The rearrangement uses TRBV7-2 and TRBJ1-1, with D perhaps TRBD1 (6 bases). V gave up 1 base and J gave up 5 bases, with 8 bases separating them. The V gene's germline CDR1 is SGHTA and CDR2 FQGNSA. The CDR3 length is 13 residues.